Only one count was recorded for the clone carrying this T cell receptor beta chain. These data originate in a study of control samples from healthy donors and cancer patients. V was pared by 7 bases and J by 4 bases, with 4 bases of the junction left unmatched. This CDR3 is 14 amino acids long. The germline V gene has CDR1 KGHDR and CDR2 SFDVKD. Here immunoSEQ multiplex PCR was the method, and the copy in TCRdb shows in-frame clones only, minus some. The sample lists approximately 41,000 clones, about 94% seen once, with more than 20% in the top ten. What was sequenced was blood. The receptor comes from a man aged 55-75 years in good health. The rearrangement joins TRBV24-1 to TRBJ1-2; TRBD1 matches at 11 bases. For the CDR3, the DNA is TGTGCCACCAGCCCGGGGACAGGGGGCTATGGCTACACCTTC. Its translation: CATSPGTGGYGYTF.